The T cell receptor beta chain under discussion was sequenced for a study of cytomegalovirus exposure and HLA in healthy donors. Study information: Genotyping of 430 or so donors showed that roughly 80% belonged to the Caucasian-associated ancestry cluster. Findings of the study overall: Diagnosis of cytomegalovirus status made by the classifier reportedly showed high specificity and sensitivity.

The primer mix had 60 Vbeta and 13 Jbeta primers. Repertoires were generated with immunoSEQ multiplex PCR, while TCRdb's copy carries only in-frame clones and drops some. The table lists 100,000 to 150,000 clones, just over 75% of them singletons. As regards this clone: Its antigen is unknown.

The V end lost 5 bases, the J end lost 1 base, and 22 bases lay between the germline ends. The germline gives CDR1 SGHTA, CDR2 FQGNSA. The CDR3 has 18 amino acids. The specimen sequenced was PBMCs. The source is a woman aged 45-65 years in good health and CMV-seronegative. The chain uses TRBV7-2 and TRBJ2-3; tentative D call: TRBD2 (5 bases). The CDR3 nucleotides are TGTGCCAGCAGCCCAAAGGGAAGCGGTAGACTTCGCACAGATACGCAGTATTTT. As protein: CASSPKGSGRLRTDTQYF. The complete variable domain, with remaining parts taken from reference TRBV7-2 and TRBJ2-3, reads GAGVSQSPSNKVTEKGKDVELRCDPISGHTALYWYRQSLGQGLEFLIYFQGNSAPDKSGLPSDRFSAERTGGSVSTLTIQRTQQEDSAVYLCASSPKGSGRLRTDTQYFGPGTRLTVL.